This TCR beta chain is from a study of blood T cell repertoires in COVID-19. Background on the study: Samples came from the United States, Italy and Spain, spanning acute and convalescent COVID-19. Sources were T cells, B-cell-depleted T cells, or PBMCs; the material itself was cDNA or gDNA.

Methods used by the authors: Counts of nucleated cells, estimated from reference gene primer amplification, were obtained. TCRdb keeps only in-frame clones here, not all; method: immunoSEQ multiplex PCR. The V and J calls and clone size are taken from that table; D and trimming were inferred from the DNA. The sample records fewer than 85,000 clones, about 80% being singletons. CDR1 and CDR2 (germline): LNHDA, SQIVND (reference sequence). After removal of 5 bases from V and 5 bases from J, the junction contained 15 bases not matched to a gene. This CDR3 has 18 amino acids. The rearrangement joins TRBV19 to TRBJ2-1, with 10 bases identical to TRBD2. This TCR derives from a man aged 55-75 years with active or convalescent COVID-19. The sample was peripheral blood. CDR3 sequence reads: CASSSRDAGAGGHNEQFF. The CDR3 nucleotides are TGTGCCAGTAGTTCCCGGGACGCGGGAGCGGGGGGGCACAATGAGCAGTTCTTC.